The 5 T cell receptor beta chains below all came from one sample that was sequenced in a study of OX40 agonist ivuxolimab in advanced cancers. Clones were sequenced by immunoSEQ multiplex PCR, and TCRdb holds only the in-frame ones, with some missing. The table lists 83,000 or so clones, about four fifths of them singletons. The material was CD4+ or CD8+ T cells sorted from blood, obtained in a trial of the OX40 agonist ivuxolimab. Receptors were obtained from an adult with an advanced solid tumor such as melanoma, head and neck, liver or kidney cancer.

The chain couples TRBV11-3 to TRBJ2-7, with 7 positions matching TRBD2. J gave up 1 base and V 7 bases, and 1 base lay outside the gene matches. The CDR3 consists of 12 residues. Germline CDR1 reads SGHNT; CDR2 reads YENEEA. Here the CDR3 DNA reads TGTGCCAGCACGGGGGGATCCTACGAGCAGTACTTC. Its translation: CASTGGSYEQYF.

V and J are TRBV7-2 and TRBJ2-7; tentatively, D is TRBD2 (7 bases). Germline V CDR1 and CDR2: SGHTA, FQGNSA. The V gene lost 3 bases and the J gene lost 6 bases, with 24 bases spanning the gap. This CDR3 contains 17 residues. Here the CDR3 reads CASSFNFGGRERSEQYF. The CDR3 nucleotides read TGTGCCAGCAGCTTTAATTTCGGGGGGCGGGAGAGGTCCGAGCAGTACTTC.

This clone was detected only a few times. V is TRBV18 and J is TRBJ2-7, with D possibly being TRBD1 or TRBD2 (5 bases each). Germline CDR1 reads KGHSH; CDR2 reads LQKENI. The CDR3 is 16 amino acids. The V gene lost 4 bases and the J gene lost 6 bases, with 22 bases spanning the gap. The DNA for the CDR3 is TGTGCCAGCTCACGAGGGTCGTATCGTCAGGGTTCCGAGCAGTACTTC. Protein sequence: CASSRGSYRQGSEQYF.

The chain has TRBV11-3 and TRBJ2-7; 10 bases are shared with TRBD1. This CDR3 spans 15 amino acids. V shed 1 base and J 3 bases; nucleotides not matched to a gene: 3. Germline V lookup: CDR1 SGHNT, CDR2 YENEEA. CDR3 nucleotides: TGTGCCAGCAGCTTAGGGGGACAGGGGTACTACGAGCAGTACTTC. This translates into CASSLGGQGYYEQYF.

The CDR3 region is CASSGQGGIQPQHF. Written as DNA, the CDR3 is TGTGCCAGCAGTGGACAGGGAGGGATTCAGCCCCAGCATTTT. The chain is built from TRBV6-6 and TRBJ1-5, with 8 positions matching TRBD1. V dropped 5 bases and J dropped 6; count of bases not matched to a gene: 6. The CDR3 sequence is 14 residues long. Germline CDR1 MNHNY, CDR2 SVGAGI (reference sequence).